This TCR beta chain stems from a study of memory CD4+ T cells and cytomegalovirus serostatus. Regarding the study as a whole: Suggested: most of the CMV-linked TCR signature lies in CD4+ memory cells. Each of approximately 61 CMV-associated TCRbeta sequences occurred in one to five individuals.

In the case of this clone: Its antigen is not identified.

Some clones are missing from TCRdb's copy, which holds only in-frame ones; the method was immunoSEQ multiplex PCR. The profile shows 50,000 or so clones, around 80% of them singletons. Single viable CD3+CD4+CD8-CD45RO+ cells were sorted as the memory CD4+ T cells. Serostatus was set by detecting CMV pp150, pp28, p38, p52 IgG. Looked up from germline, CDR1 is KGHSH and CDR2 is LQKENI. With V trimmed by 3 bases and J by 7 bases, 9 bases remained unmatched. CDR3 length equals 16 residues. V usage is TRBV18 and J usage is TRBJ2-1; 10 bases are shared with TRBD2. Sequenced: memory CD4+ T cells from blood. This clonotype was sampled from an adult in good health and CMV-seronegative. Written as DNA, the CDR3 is TGTGCCAGCTCACCTAGAGCGCTAGCGGGAGTAAATGAGCAGTTCTTC. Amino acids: CASSPRALAGVNEQFF.